This T cell receptor beta chain was obtained from a study of cytomegalovirus exposure and HLA in healthy donors. The PCR had 60 Vbeta and 13 Jbeta primers. The repertoire was sequenced with immunoSEQ multiplex PCR; TCRdb's copy has only in-frame clones and lacks some. This sample has approximately 130,000 clones; over 75% occur once, and the top ten carry 1% to 1.5%. Whole-study findings and limits: HLA allele associations emerged for about 18,000 TCR beta sequences in a later analysis, at 0.05 false discovery rate. Cytomegalovirus association was assigned to under 200 TCR beta chains.

V lost 5 bases and J lost 4; bases outside the gene matches: 12. CDR1 and CDR2 (germline): SGHVS, FQNEAQ. This CDR3 is 16 amino acids long. This clone was counted between two and nine times. As yet, its antigen is unknown. The sample taken for sequencing was PBMCs. The clonotype comes from a man aged 50-60 years in good health and CMV-seronegative. The chain uses TRBV7-8 and TRBJ1-2, with TRBD1 identical over 8 bases. CDR3 in amino acids: CASSLVTGGLSYGYTF. CDR3 coding DNA: TGTGCCAGCAGCCTAGTCACAGGGGGGTTAAGCTATGGCTACACCTTC.